This entry lists 9 T cell receptor beta chains sequenced from one sample in a study of blood T cell repertoires in COVID-19. Here immunoSEQ multiplex PCR was the method, and the copy in TCRdb shows in-frame clones only, minus some. The sample yields about 120,000 clones, roughly 80% seen once. Material for sequencing was peripheral blood. The source is a man aged 55 to 70 with acute or convalescent COVID-19.

This clone was counted a few times. The chain joins TRBV5-1 to TRBJ2-7, with D possibly matching TRBD2 (6 bases). Per the germline V gene, CDR1 is SGHRS and CDR2 is YFSETQ. V was pared by 7 bases and J by 3 bases, with 14 bases between. This CDR3 is 13 amino acids long. The CDR3 spells CASSRDSDYEQYF. The CDR3 bases are TGCGCCAGCTCCAGGGACTCGGACTACGAGCAGTACTTC.

The rearrangement uses TRBV27 and TRBJ2-1; 9 bases align to TRBD1. This CDR3 has 15 amino acids. The V gene's germline CDR1 is MNHEY and CDR2 SMNVEV (reference sequence). J was trimmed by 4 bases and V by 5 bases; bases with no gene match: 6. In DNA, the CDR3 is TGTGCCAGCAGTCCCGGGACAGGGATGTACAATGAGCAGTTCTTC. Protein sequence: CASSPGTGMYNEQFF.

This clone was seen a handful of times. The rearrangement links TRBV2 to TRBJ1-1, with a possible D match to TRBD1 (5 bases). The CDR3 has 13 amino acids. The germline V gene has CDR1 SNHLY and CDR2 FYNNEI. V was shortened by 4 bases and J by 1 base, with 7 bases between the two germline ends. CDR3 coding DNA: TGTGCCAGCAGTGCAGACAGGAACACTGAAGCTTTCTTT. It specifies CASSADRNTEAFF.

The chain is built from TRBV19 and TRBJ2-3; D might be TRBD2 (5 bases). This CDR3 spans 14 amino acids. Trimming removed 7 bases from V and 1 base from J, with 12 bases in between. Germline V CDR1 and CDR2: LNHDA, SQIVND (reference sequence). Here the CDR3 reads CASMDRGGTDTQYF. The CDR3 region has the DNA TGTGCCAGTATGGACCGGGGTGGCACAGATACGCAGTATTTT. Full variable domain (remainder filled in from reference TRBV19 and TRBJ2-3): DGGITQSPKYLFRKEGQNVTLSCEQNLNHDAMYWYRQDPGQGLRLIYYSQIVNDFQKGDIAEGYSVSREKKESFPLTVTSAQKNPTAFYLCASMDRGGTDTQYFGPGTRLTVL.

The genes are TRBV27 and TRBJ2-1, with D perhaps TRBD2 (5 bases). This CDR3 spans 17 amino acids. Deletions cut 5 bases from V and 2 bases from J, with 19 bases between. CDR1 and CDR2 (germline): MNHEY, SMNVEV (reference sequence). CDR3 sequence: CASSPIPIASPYNEQFF. CDR3 sequence (DNA): TGTGCCAGCAGTCCAATACCTATAGCGTCCCCCTACAATGAGCAGTTCTTC.

This clone was seen repeatedly, ten times or more. The rearrangement joins TRBV6-5 to TRBJ2-7; possible D gene TRBD2, 6 bases. The germline V gene has CDR1 MNHEY and CDR2 SVGAGI. Between the trimmed V and J ends, which lost 8 bases and 7 bases, there was a span of 18 bases. There are 13 residues in the CDR3. The CDR3 DNA sequence: TGTGCCAGCGTCGGGACTTCACTGGGGGAGCAGTACTTC. Translation gives CASVGTSLGEQYF.

This clone was seen more than once but under ten times. The rearrangement links TRBV5-1 to TRBJ1-1; D is unresolved. This CDR3 contains 15 residues. The germline CDR1 and CDR2 sequences are SGHRS and YFSETQ. The V gene lost 1 base and the J gene lost 0 bases, with 10 bases spanning the gap. This CDR3 reads CASSLLGFMNTEAFF. Here the CDR3 DNA reads TGCGCCAGCAGCTTGCTAGGTTTCATGAACACTGAAGCTTTCTTT.

The chain is built from TRBV7-9 and TRBJ2-2; 9 bases match TRBD2. V was pared by 5 bases and J by 2 bases, with 3 bases of the junction left unmatched. CDR3 length: 15 residues. Germline V gives CDR1 SEHNR, CDR2 FQNEAQ (reference sequence). The CDR3 DNA follows: TGTGCCAGCAGCCCGGGACTAGCAAACACCGGGGAGCTGTTTTTT. This translates into CASSPGLANTGELFF.

This clone showed up just a few times. This same CDR3 is encoded by further DNA sequences in the sample. The rearrangement joins TRBV30 to TRBJ1-5; maybe TRBD1 (5 bases). V was cut by 3 bases and J by 0 bases, with 6 bases left in between. The CDR3 contains 13 residues. The germline V gene encodes CDR1 GTSNPN and CDR2 SVGIG (reference sequence). The CDR3 protein is CAWSRDSNQPQHF. Written as DNA, the CDR3 is TGTGCCTGGAGCAGGGATAGCAATCAGCCCCAGCATTTT.